This T cell receptor beta chain was sequenced for a study of CD8+CD57+ T cells in acquired aplastic anemia. The study's findings and limits: It was found that about 31 CD8+ CDR3 sequences were shared between patients and controls.

Genomic DNA constituted the template upon which TCR beta VDJ and CDR3 profiling was performed. TCRdb reanalysed the reads using MiXCR and keeps one entry per CDR3 protein. The data show about 260,000 distinct CDR3 sequences, with approximately 79% seen just once and 40% to 55% held by the top ten. CD8+CD57+ cell expansion had been shown by flow cytometry in patients chosen for sequencing. Note on this clonotype: The antigen remains unidentified.

V lost 1 base and J 1 base, leaving 20 bases between the germline ends. Per germline, CDR1 SGHVS and CDR2 FQNEAQ. CDR3 length: 18 amino acids. The material sequenced was sorted CD4+, CD8+, or CD8+CD57+ T cells (not recorded which) from PBMCs. The clonotype was recovered from a human donor with aplastic anemia. The chain couples TRBV7-8 to TRBJ2-7; possibly TRBD2 for D (6 bases). The CDR3 coding sequence is TGTGCCAGCAGCTTAGATCCAGGCGGGGCAGCCCTTTCCTACGAGCAGTACGTC. It is translated as CASSLDPGGAALSYEQYV.